These 23 T cell receptor beta chains came from one sample sequenced in a study of T cells in tuberculosis. Libraries were prepared by immunoSEQ multiplex PCR; TCRdb keeps only in-frame clonotypes and omits some of them. The table lists about 35,000 clones, approximately 90% of them singletons. The sequencing sample was made of PBMCs. Receptors originate from a donor aged 10-29 years with latent tuberculosis or without tuberculosis infection. Some clones in this sample may be carry-over from other donors' samples.

V gene TRBV10-3 combines with J gene TRBJ1-5; D not certain. CDR3 length: 14 amino acids. Germline lookup yields CDR1 ENHRY and CDR2 SYGVKD. The V and J ends lost 4 bases and 5 bases respectively, with 12 bases between them. The DNA of the CDR3 is TGTGCCATCAGTGTAAAAGACTCAGATCAGCCCCAGCATTTT. Amino acids: CAISVKDSDQPQHF.

This clone came up a few times. V gene TRBV18 combines with J gene TRBJ2-7, with D tentatively TRBD1 (5 bases). CDR1 is KGHSH and CDR2 is LQKENI in the germline V gene. There are 14 residues in the CDR3. V lost 6 bases and J lost 3, with 15 bases in between. DNA of the CDR3: TGTGCCAGCTCGCAGGGTTTACTTAACTACGAGCAGTACTTC. The encoded protein is CASSQGLLNYEQYF.

The chain couples TRBV28 to TRBJ1-1; D is unresolved. The CDR3 runs to 11 residues. The V end lost 10 bases, the J end lost 1 base, and 7 bases lay between the germline ends. Germline CDR1 and CDR2: MDHEN and SYDVKM. The CDR3 bases are TGTGCCACCCTAGGGAACACTGAAGCTTTCTTT. Amino acid sequence: CATLGNTEAFF.

This clone was detected only once. The V call is TRBV2, the J call TRBJ2-1; 7 bases agree with TRBD1. This CDR3 is built from 15 residues. Germline CDR1 and CDR2: SNHLY and FYNNEI. Losses at the gene ends were 9 bases for V and 8 bases for J; bases not matched to a gene: 16. The CDR3 sequence: CASIPGQRQPDEQFF. The CDR3 coding sequence is TGTGCCAGTATACCGGGACAGAGACAACCCGATGAGCAGTTCTTC.

This clone was seen just once. The genes are TRBV27 and TRBJ2-1; 9 bases line up with TRBD1. The CDR3 consists of 14 residues. Germline-derived CDR1 and CDR2 are MNHEY and SMNVEV (reference sequence). Unmatched junction bases numbered 4, after V lost 3 bases and J lost 7 bases. CDR3 in DNA: TGTGCCAGCAGTTTGGGACAGGGAGGGAATGAGCAGTTCTTC. Protein: CASSLGQGGNEQFF.

This clone showed up just once. The chain has TRBV7-9 and TRBJ2-2; 9 bases match TRBD1. Germline CDR1 and CDR2: SEHNR and FQNEAQ (reference sequence). V lost 3 bases to trimming and J lost 4 bases; unmatched junction nucleotides: 12. The CDR3 is made up of 18 amino acids. In DNA form, the CDR3 reads TGTGCCAGCAGCTTGGCCCCAGGTCGGACAGGGGTCACCGGGGAGCTGTTTTTT. Protein sequence: CASSLAPGRTGVTGELFF. Complete variable domain (other parts from reference TRBV7-9 and TRBJ2-2): DTGVSQNPRHKITKRGQNVTFRCDPISEHNRLYWYRQTLGQGPEFLTYFQNEAQLEKSRLLSDRFSAERPKGSFSTLEIQRTEQGDSAMYLCASSLAPGRTGVTGELFFGEGSRLTVL.

The rearrangement uses TRBV18 and TRBJ1-2, with D hard to call. Looked up from germline, CDR1 is KGHSH and CDR2 is LQKENI. This CDR3 spans 15 amino acids. The V end was cut by 2 bases, the J end by 4 bases, with 14 bases between. CDR3 in amino acids: CASSPVSFSGYGYTF. The CDR3 region has the DNA TGTGCCAGCTCACCAGTCAGCTTTTCGGGCTATGGCTACACCTTC.

This clone was found a few times. This chain uses TRBV5-1 with TRBJ2-5; TRBD1 might be the D (5 bases). The V gene lost 0 bases and the J gene lost 2 bases, with 11 bases spanning the gap. CDR1 and CDR2 (germline): SGHRS, YFSETQ. This CDR3 has 15 residues. CDR3 DNA: TGCGCCAGCAGCTTGGAGGCAGGGTTACAAGAGACCCAGTACTTC. Protein sequence: CASSLEAGLQETQYF.

Note on this clone: Within the sample, other DNA sequences also encode this same CDR3. V gene TRBV9 combines with J gene TRBJ2-2; D is unresolved. This CDR3 has 12 amino acids. V lost 0 bases and J 8 bases, leaving 5 bases between the germline ends. Germline CDR1 reads SGDLS; CDR2 reads YYNGEE. The CDR3 loop is CASSVDSGELFF. The CDR3 DNA reads TGTGCCAGCAGCGTAGATTCGGGGGAGCTGTTTTTT.

The chain carries TRBV6-1 and TRBJ2-3; 8 nucleotides line up with TRBD1. Germline trimming cut 3 bases from V and 5 bases from J; bases unmatched to any gene: 7. The CDR3 runs 15 residues. Germline V CDR1 and CDR2: MNHNS, SASEGT. DNA for the CDR3: TGTGCCAGCAGTGATGGCAGGGGGCAGGTAGATACGCAGTATTTT. Translated: CASSDGRGQVDTQYF.

V is TRBV7-2 and J is TRBJ2-7, with a possible D match to TRBD2 (6 bases). This CDR3 spans 13 amino acids. From germline, CDR1 is SGHTA and CDR2 FQGNSA. V shed 7 bases and J shed 6 bases, with 16 bases lying between them. Here the CDR3 DNA reads TGTGCCAGCACCGCCGGGACTTATCGCGAGCAGTACTTC. It codes for CASTAGTYREQYF.

The chain recombines TRBV30 with TRBJ1-2; the D gene is possibly TRBD1 (6 bases). Germline loops: CDR1 GTSNPN, CDR2 SVGIG (reference sequence). Trimming left V 1 base short and J 8 bases short, with 20 bases between. The CDR3 consists of 15 residues. The CDR3 DNA sequence: TGTGCCTGGAGTGCCTTCCCGGGACACGAGGGGGGCTACACCTTC. Translated, it gives CAWSAFPGHEGGYTF.

This sequence joins TRBV11-2 and TRBJ2-7; 10 bases are a match to TRBD1. V was pared by 7 bases and J by 4 bases, with 7 bases of the junction left unmatched. Per the germline V gene, CDR1 is SGHAT and CDR2 is FQNNGV. This CDR3 comprises 14 residues. The CDR3 coding sequence is TGTGCCAGCACCCGACGGGGACAGGGGTACGAGCAGTACTTC. This gives the protein CASTRRGQGYEQYF.

The J gene is TRBJ1-4, the V gene TRBV2, with D possibly TRBD1 on 5 matching bases. CDR3 length: 15 amino acids. Trimming removed 0 bases from V and 3 bases from J, with 8 bases in between. Germline CDR1 reads SNHLY; CDR2 reads FYNNEI. CDR3 nucleotide sequence: TGTGCCAGCAGTGAAGCGCGGGGACCTAATGAAAAACTGTTTTTT. Amino acid sequence: CASSEARGPNEKLFF.

V is TRBV6-5 and J is TRBJ1-1, with D perhaps matching TRBD1 (5 bases). With 6 bases removed from V and 1 base from J, the gap between germline ends came to 12 bases. The CDR3 is 14 amino acids. Germline CDR1 is MNHEY and CDR2 is SVGAGI. The DNA for the CDR3 is TGTGCCAGCAGAATAGACAGCTCGAACACTGAAGCTTTCTTT. Protein product: CASRIDSSNTEAFF.

This chain uses TRBV9 with TRBJ1-4; 9 bases align to TRBD1. Per the germline V gene, CDR1 is SGDLS and CDR2 is YYNGEE. This CDR3 comprises 14 residues. The trim removed 4 bases at V and 8 bases at J, leaving 6 bases unmatched. CDR3: CASSSRTGDEKLFF. CDR3 DNA sequence: TGTGCCAGCAGCTCTCGGACAGGGGACGAAAAACTGTTTTTT.

The chain couples TRBV7-2 to TRBJ1-5; 7 nucleotides line up with TRBD1. The germline V gene encodes CDR1 SGHTA and CDR2 FQGNSA. Unmatched junction bases numbered 5, after V lost 5 bases and J lost 1 base. CDR3 length: 15 residues. In DNA form, the CDR3 reads TGTGCCAGCAGCAAGCAGGGGGACAGCAATCAGCCCCAGCATTTT. It specifies CASSKQGDSNQPQHF.

This rearrangement joins TRBV28 to TRBJ1-2, with 8 bases fitting TRBD1. Germline CDR1 is MDHEN and CDR2 is SYDVKM. The CDR3 extends over 15 amino acids. V lost 1 base, J lost 4 bases, and 5 bases stayed unmatched. CDR3 bases: TGTGCCAGCAGTTTATTAGGGACAGGTGTCTATGGCTACACCTTC. Its translation: CASSLLGTGVYGYTF.

The CDR3 spells CSIARDTTLNTEAFF. The CDR3 DNA reads TGCAGCATTGCGAGGGACACGACCTTGAACACTGAAGCTTTCTTT. V is TRBV29-1 and J is TRBJ1-1, with D perhaps matching TRBD1 (6 bases). In germline, CDR1 is SQVTM, CDR2 ANQGSEA. Trimming pared 8 bases from V and 0 bases from J, leaving 19 bases between. The CDR3 consists of 15 residues.

The chain couples TRBV14 to TRBJ1-2, with D perhaps matching TRBD1 (6 bases). CDR1 and CDR2 (germline): SGHDN, FVKESK. The CDR3 has 15 residues. V dropped 1 base and J dropped 7 bases, with 16 bases sitting between them. Here the CDR3 DNA reads TGTGCCAGCAGCCAAGCCTCCACAGGGAAGAGTGGCTACACCTTC. This gives the protein CASSQASTGKSGYTF.

The chain combines TRBV2 with TRBJ2-7, with D maybe TRBD1 (5 bases). The CDR3 has 12 residues. V was shortened by 8 bases and J by 2 bases, with 10 bases between the two germline ends. Germline lookup yields CDR1 SNHLY and CDR2 FYNNEI. The CDR3 protein is CASQDSAYEQYF. DNA of the CDR3: TGTGCCAGCCAAGACAGTGCCTACGAGCAGTACTTC.

This clone was picked up a small number of times. J is TRBJ2-7 and V is TRBV4-1, with unresolved D. V dropped 0 bases and J dropped 7 bases, with 13 bases sitting between them. Per the germline V gene, CDR1 is MGHRA and CDR2 is YSYEKL. This CDR3 is built from 14 residues. The DNA for the CDR3 is TGCGCCAGCAGCCAAGATACGGCAGCAGGAGAGCAGTACTTC. It encodes CASSQDTAAGEQYF.

This rearrangement joins TRBV30 to TRBJ1-5; perhaps TRBD1 as D (5 bases). The CDR3 is 14 amino acids. Germline CDR1 and CDR2: GTSNPN and SVGIG (reference sequence). Trimming removed 4 bases at V and 0 bases at J, with 10 bases between. CDR3: CAWNGGNSNQPQHF. CDR3 in DNA: TGTGCCTGGAACGGGGGAAATAGCAATCAGCCCCAGCATTTT. Looking up the rest from reference TRBV30 and TRBJ1-5 gives the full variable domain: SQTIHQWPATLVQPVGSPLSLECTVEGTSNPNLYWYRQAAGRGLQLLFYSVGIGQISSEVPQNLSASRPQDRQFILSSKKLLLSDSGFYLCAWNGGNSNQPQHFGDGTRLSIL.